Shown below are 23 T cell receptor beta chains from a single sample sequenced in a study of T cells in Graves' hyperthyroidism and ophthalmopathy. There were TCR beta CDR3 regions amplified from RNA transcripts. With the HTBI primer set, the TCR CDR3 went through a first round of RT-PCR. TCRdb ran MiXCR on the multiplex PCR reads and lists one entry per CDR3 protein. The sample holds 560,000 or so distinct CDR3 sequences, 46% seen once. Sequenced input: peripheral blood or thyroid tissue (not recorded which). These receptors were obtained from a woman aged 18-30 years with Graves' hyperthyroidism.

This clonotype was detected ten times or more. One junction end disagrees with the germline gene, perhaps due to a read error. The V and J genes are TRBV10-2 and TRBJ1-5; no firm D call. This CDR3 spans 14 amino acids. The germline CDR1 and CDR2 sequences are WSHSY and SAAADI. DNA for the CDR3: TGTGCCAGCAGTGAGCGTTATAGCAATCAGCCCCAGCATTTT. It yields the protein CASSERYSNQPQHF.

DNA for the CDR3: TGTGCCACCAGCGATACAGGGGCTGGAAAACTGTTTTTT. Translation gives CATSDTGAGKLFF. The chain uses TRBV15 and TRBJ1-4; TRBD1 agrees at 7 bases. The germline V gene has CDR1 LNHNV and CDR2 YYDKDF (reference sequence). This CDR3 is built from 13 residues. Trimming removed 5 bases from V and 10 bases from J; junction bases left unmatched: 7.

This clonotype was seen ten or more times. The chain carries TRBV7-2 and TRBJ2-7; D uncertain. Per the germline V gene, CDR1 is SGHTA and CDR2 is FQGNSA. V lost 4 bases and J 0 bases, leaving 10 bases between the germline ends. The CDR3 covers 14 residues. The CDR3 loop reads CASSSTSYSYEQYF. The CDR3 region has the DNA TGTGCCAGCAGCTCCACCAGCTACTCCTACGAGCAGTACTTC.

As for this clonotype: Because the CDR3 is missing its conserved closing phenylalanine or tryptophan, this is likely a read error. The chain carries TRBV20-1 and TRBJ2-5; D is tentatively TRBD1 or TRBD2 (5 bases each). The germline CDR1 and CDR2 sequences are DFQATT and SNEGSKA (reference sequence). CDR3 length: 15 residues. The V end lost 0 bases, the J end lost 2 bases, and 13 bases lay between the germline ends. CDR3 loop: CSAREGPGRQETQYL. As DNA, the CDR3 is TGCAGTGCTAGAGAGGGACCAGGAAGACAAGAGACCCAGTACCTC.

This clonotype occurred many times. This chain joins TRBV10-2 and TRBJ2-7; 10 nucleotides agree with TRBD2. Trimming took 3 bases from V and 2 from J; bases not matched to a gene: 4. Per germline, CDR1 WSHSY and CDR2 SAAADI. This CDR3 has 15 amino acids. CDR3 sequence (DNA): TGCGCCAGCAGTGAAACAGCGGGAGGGACCTACGAGCAGTACTTC. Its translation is CASSETAGGTYEQYF.

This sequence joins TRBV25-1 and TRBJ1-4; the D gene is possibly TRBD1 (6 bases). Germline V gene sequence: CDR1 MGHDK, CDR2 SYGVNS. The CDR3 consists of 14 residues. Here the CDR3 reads CARDSLGGHEKLFF. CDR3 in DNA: TGTGCTAGAGATTCCCTCGGGGGGCATGAAAAACTGTTTTTT.

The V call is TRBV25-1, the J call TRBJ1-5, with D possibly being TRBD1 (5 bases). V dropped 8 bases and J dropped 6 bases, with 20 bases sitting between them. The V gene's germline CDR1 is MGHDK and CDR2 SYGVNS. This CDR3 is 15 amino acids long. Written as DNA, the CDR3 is TGTGCCAGCGTGGCTGTCGGGGCAGGGAGTCAGCCCCAGCATTTT. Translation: CASVAVGAGSQPQHF.

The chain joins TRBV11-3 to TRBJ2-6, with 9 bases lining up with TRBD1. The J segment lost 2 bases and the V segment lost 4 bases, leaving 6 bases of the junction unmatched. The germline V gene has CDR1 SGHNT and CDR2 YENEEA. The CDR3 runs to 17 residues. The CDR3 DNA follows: TGTGCCAGCAGCTCCCGGACAGGGGCTACTGGGGCCAACGTCCTGACTTTC. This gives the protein CASSSRTGATGANVLTF.

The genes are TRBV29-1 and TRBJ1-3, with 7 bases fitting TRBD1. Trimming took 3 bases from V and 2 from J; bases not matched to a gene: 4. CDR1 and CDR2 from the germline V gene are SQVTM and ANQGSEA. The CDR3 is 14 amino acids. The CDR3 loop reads CSVEDRNTGNTIYF. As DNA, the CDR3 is TGCAGCGTTGAGGACAGGAACACTGGAAACACCATATATTTT. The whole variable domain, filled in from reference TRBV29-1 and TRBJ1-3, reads SAVISQKPSRDICQRGTSLTIQCQVDSQVTMMFWYRQQPGQSLTLIATANQGSEATYESGFVIDKFPISRPNLTFSTLTVSNMSPEDSSIYLCSVEDRNTGNTIYFGEGSWLTVV.

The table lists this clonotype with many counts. The CDR3 DNA reads TGTGCCAGCGGCGGGACAGAAGGTTCACCCCTCCACTTT. Its protein is CASGGTEGSPLHF. The rearrangement uses TRBV7-9 and TRBJ1-6; 7 nucleotides line up with TRBD1. The CDR3 is 13 residues long. Trimming took 8 bases from V and 9 from J; bases not matched to a gene: 7. Looked up from germline, CDR1 is SEHNR and CDR2 is FQNEAQ (reference sequence).

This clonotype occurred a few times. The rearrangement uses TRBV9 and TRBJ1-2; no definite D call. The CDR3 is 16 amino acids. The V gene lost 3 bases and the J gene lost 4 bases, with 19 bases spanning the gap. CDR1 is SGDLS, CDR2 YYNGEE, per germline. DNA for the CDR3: TGTGCCAGCAGCGACCCTGGGCAGGCCAACTTCTATGGCTACACCTTC. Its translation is CASSDPGQANFYGYTF.

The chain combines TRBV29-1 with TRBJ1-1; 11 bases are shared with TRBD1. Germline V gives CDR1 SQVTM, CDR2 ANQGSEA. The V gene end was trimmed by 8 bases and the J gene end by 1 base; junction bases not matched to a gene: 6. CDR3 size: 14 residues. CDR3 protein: CSSKDRGPNTEAFF. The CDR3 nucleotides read TGCAGCAGTAAGGACAGGGGGCCGAACACTGAAGCTTTCTTT.

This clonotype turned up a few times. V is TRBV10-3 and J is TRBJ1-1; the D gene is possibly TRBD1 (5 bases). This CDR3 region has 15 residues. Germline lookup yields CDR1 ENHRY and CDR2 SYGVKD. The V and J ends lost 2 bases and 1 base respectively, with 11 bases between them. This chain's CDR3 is CAISEQGLRNTEAFF. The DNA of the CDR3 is TGTGCCATCAGTGAGCAGGGCCTCAGGAACACTGAAGCTTTCTTT.

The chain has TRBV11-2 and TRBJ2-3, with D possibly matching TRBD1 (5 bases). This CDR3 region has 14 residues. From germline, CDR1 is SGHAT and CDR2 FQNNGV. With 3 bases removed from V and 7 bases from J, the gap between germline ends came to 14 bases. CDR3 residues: CASSFSQGSNTQYF. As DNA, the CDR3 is TGTGCCAGCAGCTTTAGCCAGGGTTCGAATACGCAGTATTTT.

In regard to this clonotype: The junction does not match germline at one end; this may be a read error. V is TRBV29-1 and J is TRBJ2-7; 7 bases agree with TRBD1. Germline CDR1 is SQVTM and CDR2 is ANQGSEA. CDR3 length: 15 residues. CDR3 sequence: CSVEVRDRVTYEQYF. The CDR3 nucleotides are TGCAGCGTCGAAGTCCGCGACAGGGTAACCTACGAGCAGTACTTC.

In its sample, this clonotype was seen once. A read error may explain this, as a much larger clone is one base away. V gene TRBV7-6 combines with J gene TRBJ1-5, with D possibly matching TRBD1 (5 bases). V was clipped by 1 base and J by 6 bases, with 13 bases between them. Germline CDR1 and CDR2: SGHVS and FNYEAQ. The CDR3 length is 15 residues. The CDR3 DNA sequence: TGTGCCAGCAGCTTAGACCAGGACATTGGTCAGCCCCAGCATTTT. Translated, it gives CASSLDQDIGQPQHF.

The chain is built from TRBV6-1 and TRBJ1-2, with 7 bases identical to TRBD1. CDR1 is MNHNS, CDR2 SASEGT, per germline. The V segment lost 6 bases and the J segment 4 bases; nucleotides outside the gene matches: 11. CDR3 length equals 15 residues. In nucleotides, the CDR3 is TGTGCCAGCAGCGATTCACACAGGGGTTTCTATGGCTACACCTTC. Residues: CASSDSHRGFYGYTF.

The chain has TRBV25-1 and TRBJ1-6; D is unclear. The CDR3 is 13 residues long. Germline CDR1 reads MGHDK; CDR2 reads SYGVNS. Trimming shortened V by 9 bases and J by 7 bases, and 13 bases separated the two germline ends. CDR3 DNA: TGTGCCAGTAGTCGCCAGGCGAATTCACCCCTCCACTTT. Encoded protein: CASSRQANSPLHF.

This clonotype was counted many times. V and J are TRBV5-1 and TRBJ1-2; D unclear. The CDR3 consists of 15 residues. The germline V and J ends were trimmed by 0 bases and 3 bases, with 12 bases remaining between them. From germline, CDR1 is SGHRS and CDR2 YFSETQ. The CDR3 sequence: CASSLGLRSDYGYTF. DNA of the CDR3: TGCGCCAGCAGCTTGGGGCTGCGGTCGGACTATGGCTACACCTTC.

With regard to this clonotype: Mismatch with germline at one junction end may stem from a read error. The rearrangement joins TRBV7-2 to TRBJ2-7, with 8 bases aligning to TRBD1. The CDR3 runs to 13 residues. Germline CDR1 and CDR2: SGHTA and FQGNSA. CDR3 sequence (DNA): TGCGCCAGCAGCCAGGGGGCAAGGTGGGAGCAGTACTTC. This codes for CASSQGARWEQYF.

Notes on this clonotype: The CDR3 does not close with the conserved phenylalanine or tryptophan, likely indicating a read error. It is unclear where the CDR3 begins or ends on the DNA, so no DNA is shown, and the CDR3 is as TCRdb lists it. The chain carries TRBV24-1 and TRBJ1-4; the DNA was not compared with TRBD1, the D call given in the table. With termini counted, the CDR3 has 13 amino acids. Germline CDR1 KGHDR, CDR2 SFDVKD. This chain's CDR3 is CATSDSSTGTGYY.

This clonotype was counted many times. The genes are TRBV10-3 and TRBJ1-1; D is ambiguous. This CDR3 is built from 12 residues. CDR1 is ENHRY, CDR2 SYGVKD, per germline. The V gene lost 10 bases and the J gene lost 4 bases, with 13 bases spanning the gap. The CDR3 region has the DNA TGTGCCAGCGGGAGCGACGGCACTGAAGCTTTCTTT. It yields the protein CASGSDGTEAFF.

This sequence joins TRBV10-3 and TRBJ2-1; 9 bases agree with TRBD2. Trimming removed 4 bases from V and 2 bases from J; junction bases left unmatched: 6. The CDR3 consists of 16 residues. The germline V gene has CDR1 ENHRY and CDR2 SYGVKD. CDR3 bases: TGTGCCATCAGTGCCAAGACTAGCGGACCCTACAATGAGCAGTTCTTC. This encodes CAISAKTSGPYNEQFF.